The rows below give T cell receptor beta chains drawn from one sample of a study of Graves' ophthalmopathy and Graves' hyperthyroidism. TCRdb re-called the multiplex PCR reads through MiXCR, storing one row per CDR3 protein. The table has about 25,000 distinct CDR3 sequences, almost 50% seen once; the top ten hold under 8.5%. The material sequenced was peripheral blood. The receptors stem from an adult woman with stable Graves' hyperthyroidism. Both conserved end residues are part of each CDR3. The D gene is left open where the match is weak. Where a row states a size, it is once, few, many or the class of an expanded clone; other rows omit it.

TRBJ1-1 many NA TRBV5-1 TGCGCCAGCTCATTTGAGGGGATGAACACTGAAGCTTTCTTT CASSFEGMNTEAFF
TRBJ1-3 many TRBD1 TRBV6-6 TGTGCCAGCGGGGACAGTTTCTCTGGAAACACCATATATTTT CASGDSFSGNTIYF
TRBJ1-3 medium-sized NA TRBV2 TGTGCCAGCAGTGATACCAGATCAGGAAACACCATATATTTT CASSDTRSGNTIYF
TRBJ2-7 medium-sized NA TRBV29-1 TGCAGCGTTGCGTCGGGCGAGCAGTACTTC CSVASGEQYF
TRBJ2-7 NA TRBD2 TRBV5-1 TGCGCCAGCAGCTTGGAACAAGCGGGGGGCCGATACTACGAGCAGTACTTC CASSLEQAGGRYYEQYF
TRBJ2-1 medium-sized NA TRBV7-9 TGTGCCAGCAGCTTAGCAGAGAGATCGAGCAATGAGCAGTTCTTC CASSLAERSSNEQFF
TRBJ2-1 NA NA TRBV7-8 TGTGCCAGCGGGACGGGGGACCCAAACAATGAGCAGTTCTTC CASGTGDPNNEQFF
TRBJ2-5 many TRBD2 TRBV5-8 TGTGCCAGCAGCTCCGGGACTAGCGGGGAGACCCAGTACTTC CASSSGTSGETQYF
TRBJ2-7 NA NA TRBV7-6 TGTGCCAGCAGCTTATGGCAGGGGCCCGAGCAGTACTTC CASSLWQGPEQYF
TRBJ2-1 NA NA TRBV12-3/TRBV12-4 TGTGCCAGCTTACCGACAGGCTACAATGAGCAGTTCTTC CASLPTGYNEQFF
TRBJ2-5 medium-sized NA TRBV2 TGTGCCAGCAGCGATACAGGGAGTGGGGAGACCCAGTACTTC CASSDTGSGETQYF
TRBJ1-6 medium-sized TRBD1 TRBV25-1 TGTGCCAGCAGTGAACCCCCCGGACAGGTTAATTCACCCCTCCACTTT CASSEPPGQVNSPLHF
TRBJ2-5 few NA TRBV20-1 TGCAGTGCCTCTACCCTCCCGGGAGCGGGAGAGACCCAGTACTTC CSASTLPGAGETQYF
TRBJ2-5 many TRBD1 TRBV5-6 TGTGCCAGCAGCTTCCTATCCTCACAGGGGAGCGAGACCCAGTACTTC CASSFLSSQGSETQYF
TRBJ1-5 medium-sized NA TRBV19 TGTGCCAGTAGTATTGGCAATCAGCCCCAGCATTTT CASSIGNQPQHF
TRBJ2-5 NA NA TRBV12-3/TRBV12-4 TGTGCCAGCAGCCAACCCGGGACCTCACTACAAGAGACCCAGTACTTC CASSQPGTSLQETQYF
TRBJ2-3 NA NA TRBV6-4 TGTGCCAGCAGTGACACTACCGGGAGCACTGATACGCAGGATTTT CASSDTTGSTDTQDF
TRBJ2-5 many NA TRBV15 TGTGCCACCAGCAGAGATGAGGGGGAGACCCAGTACTTC CATSRDEGETQYF
TRBJ1-5 many TRBD1 TRBV12-3/TRBV12-4 TGTGCCAGCAGTTTATCGGGACAGGGAATAAGCCAGCCCCAGCATTTT CASSLSGQGISQPQHF
TRBJ2-3 many NA TRBV4-1 TGCGCCAGCAGCCAAGTAGAACAGGGAGTCCCTAGCACAGATACGCAGTATTTT CASSQVEQGVPSTDTQYF
TRBJ2-1 NA TRBD2 TRBV19 TGTGCCAGTAGTATAAGTAGCGGGAGGGGCTACAATGAGCAGTTCTTC CASSISSGRGYNEQFF
TRBJ2-5 many TRBD1 TRBV6-6 TGTGCCAGCAATTACCGGTCACAGGGGGCCGGGGAGACCCAGTACTTC CASNYRSQGAGETQYF
TRBJ1-6 medium-sized TRBD1 TRBV19 TGTGCCAGTAGTAGTCAACAGGGGGCCTCACCCCTCCACTTT CASSSQQGASPLHF
TRBJ1-5 many NA TRBV6-4 TGTGCCAGCACCAAAGGGGACAGCAATCAGCCCCAGCATTTT CASTKGDSNQPQHF
TRBJ2-1 medium-sized TRBD2 TRBV9 TGTGCCAGCAGCGTAGTATCTAGCGGAGACCACAATGAGCAGTTCTTC CASSVVSSGDHNEQFF
TRBJ2-1 NA NA TRBV15 TGTGCCACCAGGAGGGGGGATCACAATGAGCAGTTCTTC CATRRGDHNEQFF
TRBJ1-6 medium-sized NA TRBV7-9 TGTGCCAGCAAGTCGAGCTCCTATAATTCACCCCTCCACTTT CASKSSSYNSPLHF
TRBJ2-3 NA TRBD2 TRBV2 TGTGCCAGCAATCGGGCTAGCGGGAGGGCAGATACGCAGTATTTT CASNRASGRADTQYF
TRBJ2-7 medium-sized TRBD1 TRBV20-1 TGCAGTGCTAGAACCGGGACAGGCTACGAGCAGTACTTC CSARTGTGYEQYF
TRBJ2-7 NA TRBD2 TRBV9 TGTGCCAGCAGCTCCGGGACTAGCTTCTCCTACGAGCAGTACTTC CASSSGTSFSYEQYF
TRBJ2-2 many NA TRBV12-3/TRBV12-4 TGTGCCAGCAGTTTAAACGGGGACACCGGGGAGCTGTTTTTT CASSLNGDTGELFF
TRBJ1-4 few TRBD1 TRBV20-1 TGCAGTGCTAGCCCCGGGACAGGTGGGACTAATGAAAAACTGTTTTTT CSASPGTGGTNEKLFF
TRBJ2-7 many NA TRBV30 TGTGCCTGGAGGCCCGAGAGGTATAACTACGAGCAGTACTTC CAWRPERYNYEQYF
TRBJ2-7 medium-sized NA TRBV19 TGTGCCAGTAGTGCCGACAGTGCCTACGAGCAGTACTTC CASSADSAYEQYF
TRBJ2-7 NA NA TRBV25-1 TGTGCCAGCACGAAGACGGGCACCTACTACGAGCAGTACTTC CASTKTGTYYEQYF
TRBJ2-1 NA TRBD2 TRBV25-1 TGTGCCAGCAGTGATTATATCCTAGCGGGAGGGCGTCCCCCAGATGAGCAGTTCTTC CASSDYILAGGRPPDEQFF
TRBJ2-3 many TRBD1 TRBV6-2/TRBV6-3 TGTGCCAGCAGTTACCGGGACAGAAGCACAGATACGCAGTATTTT CASSYRDRSTDTQYF
TRBJ2-3 NA TRBD2 TRBV6-6 TGTGCCAGCAGCCCTAGGACTGACGGACTAGCGGGAGGCACAGATACGCAGTATTTT CASSPRTDGLAGGTDTQYF
TRBJ2-1 NA NA TRBV7-2 TGTGCCAGCAGCTCGAGCTCCTACAATGAGCAGTTCTTC CASSSSSYNEQFF
TRBJ2-1 many TRBD2 TRBV27 TGTGCCAGCAGTTTAAGCGGGAGCTCCTACAATGAGCAGTTCTTC CASSLSGSSYNEQFF
TRBJ2-2 many TRBD2 TRBV5-8 TGTGCCAGCAGCCAGGGACTAGATCCCGGGGAGCTGTTTTTT CASSQGLDPGELFF
TRBJ2-3 medium-sized NA TRBV11-2 TGTGCCAGCAGCAGGTCAGGAGATACGCAGTATTTT CASSRSGDTQYF
TRBJ2-1 many TRBD2 TRBV27 TGTGCCAGCACTATTTCTAGCGGGAGTCCCCATGAGCAGTTCTTC CASTISSGSPHEQFF
TRBJ2-2 medium-sized TRBD2 TRBV20-1 TGCAGTGCTCGGGACTACCCGAACACCGGGGAGCTGTTTTTT CSARDYPNTGELFF
TRBJ2-5 once NA TRBV5-6 NA CASSFYICSARTGGIQETQYF
TRBJ2-1 medium-sized NA TRBV5-8 TGTGCCAGCAGCTTGGTGGCAGACAATGAGCAGTTCTTC CASSLVADNEQFF
TRBJ2-7 medium-sized NA TRBV7-2 TGTGCCAGCACCACCTCTGCCGCCTACGAGCAGTACTTC CASTTSAAYEQYF